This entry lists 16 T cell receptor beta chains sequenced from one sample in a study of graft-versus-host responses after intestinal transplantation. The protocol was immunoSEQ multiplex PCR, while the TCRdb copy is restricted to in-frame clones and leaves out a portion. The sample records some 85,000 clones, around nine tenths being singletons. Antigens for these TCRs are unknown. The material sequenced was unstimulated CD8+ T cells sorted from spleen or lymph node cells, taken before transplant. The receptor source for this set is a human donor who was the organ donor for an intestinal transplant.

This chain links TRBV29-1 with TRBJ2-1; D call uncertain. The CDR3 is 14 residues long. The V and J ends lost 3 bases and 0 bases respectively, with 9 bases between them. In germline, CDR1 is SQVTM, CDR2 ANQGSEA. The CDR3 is CSVERLSSYNEQFF. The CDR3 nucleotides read TGCAGCGTTGAGCGATTGAGCTCCTACAATGAGCAGTTCTTC.

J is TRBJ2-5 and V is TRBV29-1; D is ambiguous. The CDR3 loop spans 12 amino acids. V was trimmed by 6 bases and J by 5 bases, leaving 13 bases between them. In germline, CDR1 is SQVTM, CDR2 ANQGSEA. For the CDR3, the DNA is TGCAGCGTCCCATACCCGAGGGAGACCCAGTACTTC. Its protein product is CSVPYPRETQYF. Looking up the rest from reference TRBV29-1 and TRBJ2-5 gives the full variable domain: SAVISQKPSRDICQRGTSLTIQCQVDSQVTMMFWYRQQPGQSLTLIATANQGSEATYESGFVIDKFPISRPNLTFSTLTVSNMSPEDSSIYLCSVPYPRETQYFGPGTRLLVL.

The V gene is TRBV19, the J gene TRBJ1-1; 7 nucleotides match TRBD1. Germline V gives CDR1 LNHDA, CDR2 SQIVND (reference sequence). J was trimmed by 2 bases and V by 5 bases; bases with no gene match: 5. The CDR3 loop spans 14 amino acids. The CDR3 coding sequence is TGTGCCAGTAGTGGGGACAGCTACAACACTGAAGCTTTCTTT. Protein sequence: CASSGDSYNTEAFF.

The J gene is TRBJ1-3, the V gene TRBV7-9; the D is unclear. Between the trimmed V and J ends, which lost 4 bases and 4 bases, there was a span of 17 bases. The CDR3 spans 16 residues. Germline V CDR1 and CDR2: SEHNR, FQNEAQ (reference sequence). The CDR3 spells CASSSYELSDGNTIYF. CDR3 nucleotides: TGTGCCAGCAGCTCGTACGAGCTCTCGGACGGAAACACCATATATTTT.

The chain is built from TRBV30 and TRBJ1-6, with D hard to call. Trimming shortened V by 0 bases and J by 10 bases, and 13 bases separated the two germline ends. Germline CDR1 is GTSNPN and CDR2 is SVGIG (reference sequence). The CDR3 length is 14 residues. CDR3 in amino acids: CAWSVILSKSPLHF. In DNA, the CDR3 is TGTGCCTGGAGTGTAATACTAAGTAAATCACCCCTCCACTTT. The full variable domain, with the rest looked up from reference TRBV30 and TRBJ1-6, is SQTIHQWPATLVQPVGSPLSLECTVEGTSNPNLYWYRQAAGRGLQLLFYSVGIGQISSEVPQNLSASRPQDRQFILSSKKLLLSDSGFYLCAWSVILSKSPLHFGNGTRLTVT.

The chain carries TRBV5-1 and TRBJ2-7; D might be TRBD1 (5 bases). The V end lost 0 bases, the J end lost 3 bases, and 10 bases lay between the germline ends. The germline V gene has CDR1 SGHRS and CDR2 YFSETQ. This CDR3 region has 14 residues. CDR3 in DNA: TGCGCCAGCAGCTTGGAGGGGCAAGGCTACGAGCAGTACTTC. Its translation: CASSLEGQGYEQYF.

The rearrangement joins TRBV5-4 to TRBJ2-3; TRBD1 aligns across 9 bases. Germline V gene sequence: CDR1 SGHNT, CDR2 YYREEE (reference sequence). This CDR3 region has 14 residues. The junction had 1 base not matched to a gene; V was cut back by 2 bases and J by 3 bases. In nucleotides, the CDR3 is TGTGCCAGCAGCTTCGGGACAGGGACAGATACGCAGTATTTT. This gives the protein CASSFGTGTDTQYF.

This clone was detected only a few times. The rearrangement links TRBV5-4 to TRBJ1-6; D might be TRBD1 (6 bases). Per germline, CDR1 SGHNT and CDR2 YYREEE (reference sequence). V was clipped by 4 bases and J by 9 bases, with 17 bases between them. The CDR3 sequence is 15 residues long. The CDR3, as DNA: TGTGCCAGCAGCCGGGAGGGGGGAGTAAGTTCACCCCTCCACTTT. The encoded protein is CASSREGGVSSPLHF.

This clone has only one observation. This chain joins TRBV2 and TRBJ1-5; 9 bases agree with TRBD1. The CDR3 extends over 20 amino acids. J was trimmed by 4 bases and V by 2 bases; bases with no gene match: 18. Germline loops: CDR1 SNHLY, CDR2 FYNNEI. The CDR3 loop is CASSEWVVEDRGYLNQPQHF. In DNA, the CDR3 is TGTGCCAGCAGTGAATGGGTGGTTGAGGACAGGGGCTACCTTAATCAGCCCCAGCATTTT.

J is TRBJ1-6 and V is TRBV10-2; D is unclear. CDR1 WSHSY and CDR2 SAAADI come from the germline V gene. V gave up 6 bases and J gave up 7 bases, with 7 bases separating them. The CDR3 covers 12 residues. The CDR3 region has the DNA TGCGCCAGCAGGGTCGGGAATTCACCCCTCCACTTT. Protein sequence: CASRVGNSPLHF.

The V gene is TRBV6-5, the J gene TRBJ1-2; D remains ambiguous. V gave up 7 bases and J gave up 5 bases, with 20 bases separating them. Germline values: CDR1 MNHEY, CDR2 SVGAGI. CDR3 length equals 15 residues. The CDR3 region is CASNTSPGVEYGYTF. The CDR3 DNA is TGTGCCAGCAACACTAGCCCGGGAGTTGAGTATGGCTACACCTTC.

The CDR3 DNA sequence: TGTGCCAGCAGCTTAGGAGGGGCGGGCTACGAGCAGTACTTC. Its translation is CASSLGGAGYEQYF. This rearrangement joins TRBV7-9 to TRBJ2-7, with D perhaps TRBD1 or TRBD2 (5 bases each). Trimming removed 1 base at V and 3 bases at J, with 10 bases between. This CDR3 has 14 amino acids. Germline values: CDR1 SEHNR, CDR2 FQNEAQ (reference sequence).

CDR3 region: CASSLFDGGTADSYEQYF. CDR3 coding DNA: TGTGCCAGCAGCTTATTTGATGGGGGGACTGCCGACTCCTACGAGCAGTACTTC. V is TRBV7-6 and J is TRBJ2-5, with D maybe TRBD2 (6 bases). The end of the DNA aligns better with TRBJ2-7, so the J call may be wrong. The CDR3 runs 18 residues. CDR1 and CDR2 from the germline V gene are SGHVS and FNYEAQ.

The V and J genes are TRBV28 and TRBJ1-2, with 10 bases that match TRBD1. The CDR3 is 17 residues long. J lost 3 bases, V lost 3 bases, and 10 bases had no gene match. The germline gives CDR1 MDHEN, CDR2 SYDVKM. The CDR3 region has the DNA TGTGCCAGCAGTTTCCGGGACAGGGGATACAGCGACTATGGCTACACCTTC. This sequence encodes CASSFRDRGYSDYGYTF.

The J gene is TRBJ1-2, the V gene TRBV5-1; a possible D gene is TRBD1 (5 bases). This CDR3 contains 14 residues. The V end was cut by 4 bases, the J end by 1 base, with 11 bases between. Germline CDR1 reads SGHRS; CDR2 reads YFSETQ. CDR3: CASSHDSFNYGYTF. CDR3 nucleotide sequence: TGCGCCAGCAGCCACGACAGTTTTAACTATGGCTACACCTTC.

CDR3 bases: TGTGCCAGCAGCCAAGAGTGGGGGAATGGCGAGCCCCAGCATTTT. This sequence encodes CASSQEWGNGEPQHF. The chain is built from TRBV4-2 and TRBJ1-5, with D perhaps TRBD1 (5 bases). The germline gives CDR1 LGHNA, CDR2 YNFKEQ. Trimming removed 0 bases at V and 8 bases at J, with 14 bases between. CDR3 length equals 15 residues.